The 19 T cell receptor beta chains reported below all come from one sample, sequenced in a study of CD4 T cells in relation to SARS-CoV-2 and coronaviruses. CD4+ T cells from unexposed donors were obtained before the COVID-19 pandemic (2011-2018). Isolation of CD4+ T cells took place after around eleven days in culture. Assay: immunoSEQ multiplex PCR; the TCRdb copy retains only in-frame clones and omits some. The table records more than 20,000 clones, about 80% of them present only once. These receptors are not linked to any known antigen. The sample consisted of CD4+ T cells from PBMCs, cultured in vitro. These TCRs come from a human donor in good health.

The CDR3 protein is CASSTGGQGNEKLFF. In nucleotides, the CDR3 is TGTGCCAGTAGTACGGGGGGACAGGGGAATGAAAAACTGTTTTTT. The rearrangement links TRBV19 to TRBJ1-4, with TRBD1 matching over 10 bases. CDR1 LNHDA and CDR2 SQIVND come from the germline V gene (reference sequence). The V gene end was trimmed by 4 bases and the J gene end by 5 bases; junction bases not matched to a gene: 4. The CDR3 runs 15 residues. The full variable domain, its missing parts supplied by reference TRBV19 and TRBJ1-4, is DGGITQSPKYLFRKEGQNVTLSCEQNLNHDAMYWYRQDPGQGLRLIYYSQIVNDFQKGDIAEGYSVSREKKESFPLTVTSAQKNPTAFYLCASSTGGQGNEKLFFGSGTQLSVL.

The J gene is TRBJ1-3, the V gene TRBV19; D call uncertain. The CDR3 has 14 residues. CDR1 is LNHDA, CDR2 SQIVND, per germline (reference sequence). Deletions cut 6 bases from V and 0 bases from J, with 9 bases between. This chain's CDR3 is CASRGVRSGNTIYF. CDR3 nucleotides: TGTGCCAGTAGGGGAGTACGCTCTGGAAACACCATATATTTT.

The V and J genes are TRBV18 and TRBJ2-7, with a possible D match to TRBD1 (5 bases). The CDR3 has 14 amino acids. Germline CDR1 and CDR2: KGHSH and LQKENI. Deletions cut 2 bases from V and 6 bases from J, with 14 bases between. The CDR3: CASSPDLTVAEQYF. The CDR3 DNA is TGTGCCAGCTCACCAGATTTGACAGTAGCCGAGCAGTACTTC. The entire variable domain, with the rest obtained from reference TRBV18 and TRBJ2-7, is as follows: NAGVMQNPRHLVRRRGQEARLRCSPMKGHSHVYWYRQLPEEGLKFMVYLQKENIIDESGMPKERFSAEFPKEGPSILRIQQVVRGDSAAYFCASSPDLTVAEQYFGPGTRLTVT.

This chain links TRBV3-1 (or the pseudogene TRBV3-2) with TRBJ2-5; tentative D call: TRBD2 (5 bases). With 4 bases removed from V and 5 bases from J, the gap between germline ends came to 11 bases. Germline loops: CDR1 LGHDT, CDR2 YNNKEL (reference sequence). CDR3 length: 13 residues. The CDR3 here is CASSPRSGETQYF. In DNA, the CDR3 is TGTGCCAGCAGCCCGCGGAGCGGTGAGACCCAGTACTTC.

The sample holds a few counts of this clone. V and J are TRBV11-2 and TRBJ2-1; 11 positions agree with TRBD2. J gave up 4 bases and V 5 bases, and 4 bases lay outside the gene matches. This CDR3 has 15 residues. CDR1 SGHAT and CDR2 FQNNGV come from the germline V gene. The CDR3 spells CASSTGTSGYNEQFF. In DNA, the CDR3 is TGTGCCAGCAGCACGGGGACTAGCGGATACAATGAGCAGTTCTTC.

The CDR3 is CASSLIEREASYNEQFF. The CDR3 coding sequence is TGTGCCAGCAGCCTGATCGAGAGGGAGGCCTCCTACAATGAGCAGTTCTTC. This chain uses TRBV7-8 with TRBJ2-1; a weak D match, TRBD2 (6 bases). The CDR3 runs to 17 residues. CDR1 and CDR2 (germline): SGHVS, FQNEAQ. Trimming took off 5 bases at V and 0 bases at J, with 17 bases between the two ends.

The V and J genes are TRBV6-4 and TRBJ1-6; D is possibly TRBD1 (6 bases). Trimming shortened V by 5 bases and J by 5 bases, and 10 bases separated the two germline ends. CDR1 and CDR2 (germline): MRHNA, SNTAGT. CDR3 length: 14 amino acids. The chain's CDR3 is CASSTGGNNSPLHF. Written as DNA, the CDR3 is TGTGCCAGCAGTACCGGGGGCAATAATTCACCCCTCCACTTT.

The chain carries TRBV5-6 and TRBJ1-4, with 9 bases fitting TRBD1. Germline CDR1 and CDR2: SGHDT and YYEEEE. V dropped 0 bases and J dropped 8; count of bases not matched to a gene: 5. This CDR3 is built from 15 residues. DNA of the CDR3: TGTGCCAGCAGCTTGGTGGGACAGGGTCAAGAAAAACTGTTTTTT. It is translated as CASSLVGQGQEKLFF.

The chain uses TRBV10-3 and TRBJ2-2, with 10 bases matching TRBD2. The CDR3 contains 18 residues. Germline V gene data show CDR1 as ENHRY and CDR2 as SYGVKD. V trimming: 9 bases; J trimming: 6 bases; junction bases outside the gene matches: 19. DNA for the CDR3: TGTGCCATTCCTACCGGGACTAGCGAACGAGCGGTGGCCGGGGAGCTGTTTTTT. Its translation: CAIPTGTSERAVAGELFF.

The CDR3 sequence: CASSVEGSSGNTIYF. CDR3 nucleotides: TGTGCCAGCAGCGTAGAAGGCAGCTCTGGAAACACCATATATTTT. The gene calls are TRBV9 and TRBJ1-3; no firm D call. Germline values: CDR1 SGDLS, CDR2 YYNGEE. The length of the CDR3 is 15 residues. V was clipped by 0 bases and J by 0 bases, with 7 bases between them.

The chain has TRBV21-1 and TRBJ2-7; the table gives TRBD2 as D, unverified against the DNA. TRBV21-1 is an annotated pseudogene. CDR3 size: 16 residues. CDR3 sequence reads: CASSSRPGKESYEQYF. As DNA, the CDR3 is TGTGCCAGCAGCTCTCGACCGGGGAAGGAATCCTACGAGCAGTACTTC.

This chain connects TRBV7-3 to TRBJ1-1; 7 bases fit TRBD1. The CDR3 is 15 residues long. CDR1 and CDR2 (germline): SGHTA, FQGTGA. V shed 5 bases and J 1 base; nucleotides not matched to a gene: 7. This CDR3 reads CASSHTGTENTEAFF. In DNA, the CDR3 is TGTGCCAGCAGCCACACCGGGACAGAGAACACTGAAGCTTTCTTT.

The chain uses TRBV5-1 and TRBJ1-5, with TRBD1 as a possible D gene (6 bases). Trimming removed 3 bases from V and 4 bases from J, with 8 bases in between. The CDR3 is 13 amino acids. CDR1 is SGHRS, CDR2 YFSETQ, per germline. CDR3 nucleotides: TGCGCCAGCAGCTCGACAGGTAATCAGCCCCAGCATTTT. Amino acid sequence: CASSSTGNQPQHF.

The chain joins TRBV20-1 to TRBJ2-1; 8 nucleotides align to TRBD2. The CDR3 sequence is 14 residues long. Germline CDR1 and CDR2: DFQATT and SNEGSKA (reference sequence). The J segment lost 3 bases and the V segment lost 3 bases, leaving 4 bases of the junction unmatched. The CDR3 sequence: CSASKLADYNEQFF. The CDR3 nucleotides read TGCAGTGCTAGTAAACTAGCGGACTACAATGAGCAGTTCTTC.

This clone was detected a few times. CDR3 loop: CASSPAPRDTEAFF. In nucleotides, the CDR3 is TGTGCCAGCAGCCCAGCTCCAAGGGACACTGAAGCTTTCTTT. This rearrangement joins TRBV7-9 to TRBJ1-1; D is uncertain. Trimming took off 5 bases at V and 3 bases at J, with 13 bases between the two ends. This CDR3 has 14 amino acids. Germline-derived CDR1 and CDR2 are SEHNR and FQNEAQ (reference sequence).

This clone came up a few times. The chain employs TRBV20-1 and TRBJ2-1; D possibly corresponds to TRBD2 (6 bases). Trimming removed 3 bases from V and 0 bases from J, with 18 bases in between. Germline V gene lookup returns CDR1 DFQATT and CDR2 SNEGSKA (reference sequence). The CDR3 is 17 residues long. The CDR3: CSASSLLAASSYNEQFF. DNA of the CDR3: TGCAGTGCTAGTTCCCTCTTAGCGGCCAGCTCCTACAATGAGCAGTTCTTC.

The chain has TRBV19 and TRBJ1-2; no firm D call. CDR3 length: 12 residues. Per germline, CDR1 LNHDA and CDR2 SQIVND (reference sequence). With 5 bases removed from V and 2 bases from J, the gap between germline ends came to 6 bases. The CDR3: CASSYQNYGYTF. Here the CDR3 DNA reads TGTGCCAGTAGTTATCAGAACTATGGCTACACCTTC.

The sample holds a few counts of this clone. The gene calls are TRBV7-8 and TRBJ2-2, with D tentatively TRBD2 (6 bases). Germline V gene data show CDR1 as SGHVS and CDR2 as FQNEAQ. This CDR3 is built from 17 residues. Trimming stripped 3 bases from V and 5 bases from J, with 19 bases between. CDR3 sequence: CASSFWSGRKGTGELFF. The CDR3, as DNA: TGTGCCAGCAGCTTTTGGAGCGGGCGGAAAGGGACCGGGGAGCTGTTTTTT. The whole variable domain, filled in from reference TRBV7-8 and TRBJ2-2, reads GAGVSQSPRYKVAKRGQDVALRCDPISGHVSLFWYQQALGQGPEFLTYFQNEAQLDKSGLPSDRFFAERPEGSVSTLKIQRTQQEDSAVYLCASSFWSGRKGTGELFFGEGSRLTVL.

The chain joins TRBV15 to TRBJ1-1, with D hard to call. Trimming cost V 4 bases and J 12 bases, with 21 bases left between them. The CDR3 totals 14 residues. CDR1 LNHNV and CDR2 YYDKDF come from the germline V gene (reference sequence). CDR3 nucleotides: TGTGCCACCAGCACTGTTGGCAGGTCTGGCGGGACTTTCTTT. Translating it yields CATSTVGRSGGTFF.